A selection of T cell receptor beta chains follows, all from one sample in a study of T cell responses to AZD1222 COVID-19 vaccine. Sequencing was performed with immunoSEQ multiplex PCR; in TCRdb, only in-frame clones are kept and a portion is missing. Of 120,000 or so clones in the sample, 80% to 95% were seen once. The sequencing used peripheral blood, collected 28 days after the second AZD1222 dose. These receptors were obtained from an adult who received the AZD1222 COVID-19 vaccine. CDR3s include the opening cysteine and the closing phenylalanine or tryptophan. The order of the fields is V gene, J gene, clone size, D gene, CDR3 protein, CDR3 DNA. The D gene is left open where the match is weak. Where a row states a size, it is once, few, many or the class of an expanded clone; other rows omit it.

v_gene: TRBV7-2
j_gene: TRBJ1-6
abundance: -
d_gene: -
CDR3aa: CASSLVSGTHYNSPLHF
CDR3nt: TGTGCCAGCAGCTTAGTATCGGGGACACACTATAATTCACCCCTCCACTTT

v_gene: TRBV7-2
j_gene: TRBJ2-7
abundance: -
d_gene: TRBD2
CDR3aa: CASSISGGTSYEQYF
CDR3nt: TGTGCCAGCAGCATCAGCGGGGGGACCTCCTACGAGCAGTACTTC

v_gene: TRBV19
j_gene: TRBJ2-6
abundance: -
d_gene: -
CDR3aa: CASSIDGTNSGANVLTF
CDR3nt: TGTGCCAGTAGTATAGACGGGACCAACTCTGGGGCCAACGTCCTGACTTTC

v_gene: TRBV19
j_gene: TRBJ2-5
abundance: once
d_gene: -
CDR3aa: CASSRGGGETQYF
CDR3nt: TGTGCCAGTAGCCGAGGCGGAGGGGAGACCCAGTACTTC

v_gene: TRBV5-1
j_gene: TRBJ1-2
abundance: -
d_gene: TRBD1
CDR3aa: CASSSDPGQEKLGGYTF
CDR3nt: TGCGCCAGCAGCTCGGATCCGGGACAGGAAAAACTGGGGGGCTACACCTTC

v_gene: TRBV19
j_gene: TRBJ1-1
abundance: -
d_gene: -
CDR3aa: CASSDQIGQDTEAFF
CDR3nt: TGTGCCAGTAGTGACCAAATCGGGCAGGACACTGAAGCTTTCTTT

v_gene: TRBV5-1
j_gene: TRBJ2-2
abundance: -
d_gene: -
CDR3aa: CASSLRQAAGGGELFF
CDR3nt: TGCGCCAGCAGCTTAAGACAGGCGGCCGGGGGCGGGGAGCTGTTTTTT

v_gene: TRBV25-1
j_gene: TRBJ2-7
abundance: -
d_gene: TRBD1
CDR3aa: CASSDLGTESSYEQYF
CDR3nt: TGTGCCAGCAGTGATCTTGGGACAGAGAGCTCCTACGAGCAGTACTTC

v_gene: TRBV2
j_gene: TRBJ2-7
abundance: -
d_gene: -
CDR3aa: CASSEIPGHGLGKQYF
CDR3nt: TGTGCCAGCAGTGAAATACCGGGACACGGCCTTGGAAAGCAGTACTTC

v_gene: TRBV19
j_gene: TRBJ2-5
abundance: -
d_gene: -
CDR3aa: CASSIVIGGETQYF
CDR3nt: TGTGCCAGTAGTATAGTAATCGGGGGAGAGACCCAGTACTTC

v_gene: TRBV4-2
j_gene: TRBJ2-7
abundance: -
d_gene: -
CDR3aa: CASSPSGGRDEQYF
CDR3nt: TGTGCCAGCAGCCCTTCGGGGGGCAGGGACGAGCAGTACTTC

v_gene: TRBV9
j_gene: TRBJ1-1
abundance: -
d_gene: TRBD1
CDR3aa: CASTATGANTEAFF
CDR3nt: TGTGCCAGCACCGCTACAGGGGCGAACACTGAAGCTTTCTTT

v_gene: TRBV20-1
j_gene: TRBJ2-1
abundance: -
d_gene: TRBD2
CDR3aa: CSASSISGTSGGTYNEQFF
CDR3nt: TGCAGTGCTAGTTCCATCTCCGGGACTAGCGGGGGCACCTACAATGAGCAGTTCTTC

v_gene: TRBV2
j_gene: TRBJ1-5
abundance: -
d_gene: TRBD1
CDR3aa: CASCKWDSYSNQPQHF
CDR3nt: TGTGCCAGCTGTAAGTGGGACAGTTATAGCAATCAGCCCCAGCATTTT

v_gene: TRBV6-1
j_gene: TRBJ1-1
abundance: -
d_gene: TRBD1
CDR3aa: CASSELRTGVLAFF
CDR3nt: TGTGCCAGCAGTGAACTGAGGACAGGGGTGTTAGCTTTCTTT

v_gene: TRBV5-1
j_gene: TRBJ1-1
abundance: few
d_gene: -
CDR3aa: CASSLEGRTEAFF
CDR3nt: TGCGCCAGCAGCTTAGAGGGGCGTACTGAAGCTTTCTTT

v_gene: TRBV6-5
j_gene: TRBJ1-5
abundance: -
d_gene: -
CDR3aa: CASSPTGGSNQPQHF
CDR3nt: TGTGCCAGCAGCCCGACCGGTGGTAGCAATCAGCCCCAGCATTTT

v_gene: TRBV19
j_gene: TRBJ2-1
abundance: -
d_gene: -
CDR3aa: CASSIGAGAFYNEQFF
CDR3nt: TGTGCCAGTAGTATTGGGGCAGGGGCCTTTTACAATGAGCAGTTCTTC

v_gene: TRBV7-9
j_gene: TRBJ1-3
abundance: -
d_gene: -
CDR3aa: CASSLVGWLGNTIYF
CDR3nt: TGTGCCAGCAGCTTAGTGGGGTGGCTCGGAAACACCATATATTTT

v_gene: TRBV28
j_gene: TRBJ2-1
abundance: -
d_gene: -
CDR3aa: CASSNQDASSYNEQFF
CDR3nt: TGTGCCAGCAGCAACCAAGATGCTAGCTCCTACAATGAGCAGTTCTTC

v_gene: TRBV4-1
j_gene: TRBJ2-7
abundance: -
d_gene: -
CDR3aa: CASSQSREGYEQYF
CDR3nt: TGCGCCAGCAGCCAATCCAGGGAAGGCTACGAGCAGTACTTC

v_gene: TRBV7-2
j_gene: TRBJ1-4
abundance: -
d_gene: -
CDR3aa: CASSYSALGMANEKLFF
CDR3nt: TGTGCCAGCAGCTACTCGGCCCTAGGGATGGCTAATGAAAAACTGTTTTTT

v_gene: TRBV29-1
j_gene: TRBJ1-2
abundance: -
d_gene: -
CDR3aa: CSVVGEVGYGYTF
CDR3nt: TGCAGCGTTGTCGGGGAGGTCGGCTATGGCTACACCTTC

v_gene: TRBV7-2
j_gene: TRBJ1-2
abundance: -
d_gene: TRBD1
CDR3aa: CASSGQTGANYGYTF
CDR3nt: TGTGCCAGCAGCGGACAAACAGGGGCCAACTATGGCTACACCTTC

v_gene: TRBV5-4
j_gene: TRBJ2-2
abundance: -
d_gene: TRBD1
CDR3aa: CASSLGTGWGNTGELFF
CDR3nt: TGTGCCAGCAGCTTGGGGACAGGGTGGGGAAACACCGGGGAGCTGTTTTTT

v_gene: TRBV12-2
j_gene: TRBJ2-3
abundance: once
d_gene: -
CDR3aa: CASRSALRTSYQYF
CDR3nt: TGTGCAAGTCGCTCGGCCTTAAGAACTAGTTATCAGTATTTT

v_gene: TRBV18
j_gene: TRBJ1-4
abundance: -
d_gene: -
CDR3aa: CASSPTGPTNEKLFF
CDR3nt: TGTGCCAGCTCACCAACAGGGCCAACTAATGAAAAACTGTTTTTT

v_gene: TRBV5-6
j_gene: TRBJ2-5
abundance: -
d_gene: TRBD2
CDR3aa: CASSFGRRDYVQETQYF
CDR3nt: TGTGCCAGCAGCTTCGGGAGAAGGGACTACGTACAAGAGACCCAGTACTTC

v_gene: TRBV5-1
j_gene: TRBJ2-2
abundance: -
d_gene: -
CDR3aa: CASSDPTGLSTGELFF
CDR3nt: TGCGCCAGCAGCGACCCAACAGGGTTGAGCACCGGGGAGCTGTTTTTT

v_gene: TRBV6-2/TRBV6-3
j_gene: TRBJ2-7
abundance: -
d_gene: TRBD2
CDR3aa: CASSWDYYEQYF
CDR3nt: TGTGCCAGCAGTTGGGACTACTACGAGCAGTACTTC

v_gene: TRBV3-1/TRBV3-2
j_gene: TRBJ2-1
abundance: once
d_gene: TRBD2
CDR3aa: CASSQEAGSYNEQFF
CDR3nt: TGTGCCAGCAGCCAAGAAGCGGGATCCTACAATGAGCAGTTCTTC

v_gene: TRBV7-2
j_gene: TRBJ2-7
abundance: -
d_gene: -
CDR3aa: CASSLVQGFTGYSYEQYF
CDR3nt: TGTGCCAGCAGCTTAGTGCAAGGGTTTACGGGGTACTCCTACGAGCAGTACTTC

v_gene: TRBV6-6
j_gene: TRBJ1-2
abundance: -
d_gene: -
CDR3aa: CASSYSPGGPNYGYTF
CDR3nt: TGTGCCAGCAGTTACTCCCCCGGGGGACCCAACTATGGCTACACCTTC

v_gene: TRBV6-5
j_gene: TRBJ2-7
abundance: -
d_gene: -
CDR3aa: CASRSQTRIYEQYF
CDR3nt: TGTGCCAGCAGATCCCAAACTAGGATCTACGAGCAGTACTTC

v_gene: TRBV7-9
j_gene: TRBJ1-2
abundance: once
d_gene: TRBD1
CDR3aa: CASSQGGRGRNYGYTF
CDR3nt: TGTGCCAGCAGCCAGGGGGGCAGGGGGCGGAACTATGGCTACACCTTC

v_gene: TRBV7-2
j_gene: TRBJ2-5
abundance: -
d_gene: -
CDR3aa: CASSLGQVETQYF
CDR3nt: TGTGCCAGCAGCTTAGGCCAGGTGGAGACCCAGTACTTC

v_gene: TRBV19
j_gene: TRBJ2-5
abundance: -
d_gene: TRBD2
CDR3aa: CASSISLAGDQETQYF
CDR3nt: TGTGCCAGTAGTATCTCTCTAGCGGGGGACCAAGAGACCCAGTACTTC

v_gene: TRBV10-2
j_gene: TRBJ1-2
abundance: -
d_gene: TRBD1
CDR3aa: CASRDRGLLAYGYTF
CDR3nt: TGCGCCAGCAGGGACAGGGGATTATTGGCGTATGGCTACACCTTC

v_gene: TRBV7-8
j_gene: TRBJ2-5
abundance: -
d_gene: TRBD2
CDR3aa: CASSLLAGGNQETQYF
CDR3nt: TGTGCCAGCAGCTTATTAGCGGGGGGTAACCAAGAGACCCAGTACTTC

v_gene: TRBV14
j_gene: TRBJ1-1
abundance: few
d_gene: -
CDR3aa: CASSQDRLAEAFF
CDR3nt: TGTGCCAGCAGCCAAGATCGTCTAGCAGAAGCTTTCTTT

v_gene: TRBV4-1
j_gene: TRBJ2-1
abundance: -
d_gene: -
CDR3aa: CASSATGSASYNEQFF
CDR3nt: TGCGCCAGCAGCGCTACAGGATCTGCCTCCTACAATGAGCAGTTCTTC

v_gene: TRBV10-3
j_gene: TRBJ1-2
abundance: -
d_gene: -
CDR3aa: CAISRDAEPNHTF
CDR3nt: TGTGCCATCAGTCGCGATGCCGAGCCCAACCACACCTTC

v_gene: TRBV7-2
j_gene: TRBJ2-1
abundance: -
d_gene: TRBD2
CDR3aa: CASSPRLAGGREQFF
CDR3nt: TGTGCCAGCAGCCCGCGACTAGCGGGGGGGCGTGAGCAGTTCTTC

v_gene: TRBV4-1
j_gene: TRBJ1-4
abundance: -
d_gene: -
CDR3aa: CASSLREDLFF
CDR3nt: TGCGCCAGCAGCCTACGAGAAGATCTGTTTTTT

v_gene: TRBV7-9
j_gene: TRBJ1-5
abundance: -
d_gene: -
CDR3aa: CASSLWGGGNQPQHF
CDR3nt: TGTGCCAGCAGCTTATGGGGAGGAGGCAATCAGCCCCAGCATTTT

v_gene: TRBV7-2
j_gene: TRBJ2-3
abundance: -
d_gene: -
CDR3aa: CASSPSTDTQYF
CDR3nt: TGTGCCAGCAGCCCTAGCACAGATACGCAGTATTTT

v_gene: TRBV4-3
j_gene: TRBJ2-5
abundance: -
d_gene: TRBD2
CDR3aa: CASSQVTSGDQETQYF
CDR3nt: TGCGCCAGCAGCCAAGTAACTAGCGGGGACCAAGAGACCCAGTACTTC

v_gene: TRBV20-1
j_gene: TRBJ1-1
abundance: -
d_gene: -
CDR3aa: CSASDQGSPWGTEAFF
CDR3nt: TGCAGTGCTAGTGACCAGGGCTCCCCGTGGGGCACTGAAGCTTTCTTT

v_gene: TRBV7-2
j_gene: TRBJ2-7
abundance: -
d_gene: TRBD1
CDR3aa: CASSFNTDRTYEQYF
CDR3nt: TGTGCCAGCAGCTTTAACACGGACAGGACCTACGAGCAGTACTTC